The present T cell receptor (beta chain) was sequenced within a study of blood T cell repertoires in COVID-19. Study summary: Sites across the United States, Italy and Spain contributed samples from acute and convalescent COVID-19. Sources were T cells, B-cell-depleted T cells, or PBMCs; the material itself was cDNA or gDNA.

The ends lost 2 bases at V and 4 bases at J; junction bases unmatched: 6. The CDR3 sequence is 15 residues long. CDR1 is SGHTA, CDR2 FQGTGA, per germline. In the original processing: Reference gene primer amplification gave nucleated cell count estimates. Sequenced by immunoSEQ multiplex PCR; TCRdb stores in-frame clones only, minus some. The V and J calls and clone size were taken over from that table, and D and trimming were inferred from the DNA. The sample holds over 200,000 clones, about 88% seen once. The chain uses TRBV7-3 and TRBJ1-2; 8 bases fit TRBD1. The source material was peripheral blood. The TCR comes from a man between 60 and 70 years old who had recovered from COVID-19. The CDR3 nucleotides read TGTGCCAGCAGCTTACAGGGGGCTACACGCTATGGCTACACCTTC. This codes for CASSLQGATRYGYTF.